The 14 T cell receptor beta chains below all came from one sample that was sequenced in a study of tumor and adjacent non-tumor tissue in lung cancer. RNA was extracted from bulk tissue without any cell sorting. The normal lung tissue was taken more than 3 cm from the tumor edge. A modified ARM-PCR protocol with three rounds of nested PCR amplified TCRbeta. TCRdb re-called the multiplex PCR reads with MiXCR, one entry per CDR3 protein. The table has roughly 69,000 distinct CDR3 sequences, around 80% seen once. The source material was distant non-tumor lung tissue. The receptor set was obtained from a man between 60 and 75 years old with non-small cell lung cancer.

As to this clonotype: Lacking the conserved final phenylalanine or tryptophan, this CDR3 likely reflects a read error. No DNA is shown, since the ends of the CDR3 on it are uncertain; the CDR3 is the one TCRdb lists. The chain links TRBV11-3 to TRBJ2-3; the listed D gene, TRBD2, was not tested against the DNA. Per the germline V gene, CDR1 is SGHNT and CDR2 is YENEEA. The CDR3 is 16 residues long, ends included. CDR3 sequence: CASSSGLADSTVTRYL.

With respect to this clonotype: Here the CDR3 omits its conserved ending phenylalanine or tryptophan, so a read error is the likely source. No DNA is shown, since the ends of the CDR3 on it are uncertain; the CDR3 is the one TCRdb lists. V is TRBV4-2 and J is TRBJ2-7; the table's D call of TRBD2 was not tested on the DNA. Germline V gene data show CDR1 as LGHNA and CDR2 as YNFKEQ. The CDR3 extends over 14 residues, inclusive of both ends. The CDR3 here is CASSQDGTSGSGYS.

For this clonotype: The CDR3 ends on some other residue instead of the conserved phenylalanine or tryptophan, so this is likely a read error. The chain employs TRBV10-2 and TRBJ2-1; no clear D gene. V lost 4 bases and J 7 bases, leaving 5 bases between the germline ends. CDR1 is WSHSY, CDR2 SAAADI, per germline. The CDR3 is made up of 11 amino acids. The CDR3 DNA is TGCGCCAGCAGTGGATATAATGAGCAGTTCCTC. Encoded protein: CASSGYNEQFL.

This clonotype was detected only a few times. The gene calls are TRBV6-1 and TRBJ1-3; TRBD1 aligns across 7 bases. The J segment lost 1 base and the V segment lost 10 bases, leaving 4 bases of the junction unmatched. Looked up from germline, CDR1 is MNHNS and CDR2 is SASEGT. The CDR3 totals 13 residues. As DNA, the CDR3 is TGTGCCATCAGACAGGGTTCTGGAAACACCATATATTTT. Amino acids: CAIRQGSGNTIYF.

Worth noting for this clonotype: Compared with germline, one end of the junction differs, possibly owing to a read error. CDR3: CSVGTSGNFGSYEQYF. The CDR3 DNA is TGCAGTGTGGGGACTAGCGGGAATTTCGGATCCTATGAGCAGTACTTC. The chain joins TRBV29-1 to TRBJ2-7; 13 bases are shared with TRBD2. The CDR3 runs 16 residues. CDR1 is SQVTM, CDR2 ANQGSEA, per germline.

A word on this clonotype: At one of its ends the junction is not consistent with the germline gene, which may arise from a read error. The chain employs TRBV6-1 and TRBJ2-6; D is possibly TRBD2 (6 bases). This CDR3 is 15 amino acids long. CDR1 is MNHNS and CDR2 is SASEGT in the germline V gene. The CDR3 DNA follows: TGTGCCAGCGACGGCTCAGGGACTGGGGCCAACGTCCTGATTTTC. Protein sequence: CASDGSGTGANVLIF.

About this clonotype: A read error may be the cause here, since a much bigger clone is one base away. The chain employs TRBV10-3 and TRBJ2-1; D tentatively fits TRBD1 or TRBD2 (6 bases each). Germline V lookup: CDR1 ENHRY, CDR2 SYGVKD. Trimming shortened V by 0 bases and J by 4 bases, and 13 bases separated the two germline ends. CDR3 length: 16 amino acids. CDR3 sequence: CAISESMAGTYNEQFF. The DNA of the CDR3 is TGTGCCATCAGTGAGTCGATGGCGGGGACATACAATGAGCAGTTCTTC.

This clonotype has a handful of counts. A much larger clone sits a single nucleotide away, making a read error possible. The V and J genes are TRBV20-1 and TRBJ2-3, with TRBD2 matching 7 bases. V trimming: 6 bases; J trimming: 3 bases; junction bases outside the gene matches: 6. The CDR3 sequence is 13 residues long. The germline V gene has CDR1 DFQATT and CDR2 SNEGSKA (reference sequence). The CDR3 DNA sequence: TGCAGTGCGACTAGCAGGAGAACAGATACGCAGTATTTT. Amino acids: CSATSRRTDTQYF.

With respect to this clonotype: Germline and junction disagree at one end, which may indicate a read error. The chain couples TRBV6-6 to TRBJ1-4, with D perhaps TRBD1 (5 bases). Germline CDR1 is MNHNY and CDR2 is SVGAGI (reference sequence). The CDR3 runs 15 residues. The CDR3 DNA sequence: TGTGTCAGCAGTAGAACCGGGACTGGGAATGAGAAACTGTTTTTT. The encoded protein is CVSSRTGTGNEKLFF.

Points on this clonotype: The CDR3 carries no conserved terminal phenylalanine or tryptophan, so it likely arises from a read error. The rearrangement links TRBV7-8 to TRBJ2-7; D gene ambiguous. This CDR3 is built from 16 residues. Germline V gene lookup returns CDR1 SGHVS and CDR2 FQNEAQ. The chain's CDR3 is CANSLDGLGSSYEQYC. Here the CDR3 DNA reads TGTGCCAACAGCTTAGATGGGCTCGGCAGCTCCTACGAGCAGTACTGT.

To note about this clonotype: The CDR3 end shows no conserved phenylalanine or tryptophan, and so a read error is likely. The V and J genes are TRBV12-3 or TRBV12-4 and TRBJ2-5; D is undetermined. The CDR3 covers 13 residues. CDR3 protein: CASNLFPQETQYL. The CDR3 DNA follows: TGTGCCAGCAATTTATTCCCCCAGGAGACCCAGTACCTC.

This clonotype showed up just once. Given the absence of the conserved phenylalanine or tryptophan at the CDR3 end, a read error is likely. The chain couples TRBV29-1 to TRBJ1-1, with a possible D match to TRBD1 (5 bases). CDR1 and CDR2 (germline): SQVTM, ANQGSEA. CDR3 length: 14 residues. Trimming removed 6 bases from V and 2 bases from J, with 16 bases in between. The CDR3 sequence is CSVPPVGANTEAFS. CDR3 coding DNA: TGCAGCGTCCCGCCCGTTGGGGCAAACACTGAAGCTTTCTCT.

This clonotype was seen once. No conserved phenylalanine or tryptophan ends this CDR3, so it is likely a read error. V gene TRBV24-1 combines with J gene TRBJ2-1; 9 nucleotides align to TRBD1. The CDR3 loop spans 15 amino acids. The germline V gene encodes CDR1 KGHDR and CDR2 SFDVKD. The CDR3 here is CAISEHRTGDDEQFL. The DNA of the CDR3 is TGTGCCATCAGTGAACACAGGACAGGGGACGATGAGCAGTTCCTC.

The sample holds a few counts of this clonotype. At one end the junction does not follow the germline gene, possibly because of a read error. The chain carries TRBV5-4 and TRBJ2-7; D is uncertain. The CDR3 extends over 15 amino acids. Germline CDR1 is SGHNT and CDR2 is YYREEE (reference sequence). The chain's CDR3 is CASSQDRATSYKHYF. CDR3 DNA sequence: TGTGCCAGCAGCCAAGACCGGGCAACGTCCTACAAGCACTACTTC.